This record looks at one T cell receptor beta chain sequence and its context. Its antigen specificity is not known. Base qualities are not provided; no much larger clone lies one nucleotide away. This entry belongs to a study of T cells in Graves' hyperthyroidism and ophthalmopathy (dated 2019 in TCRdb). Regarding the research as a whole: Peripheral blood was collected at initial diagnosis, before any treatment. A discovery cohort of approximately 100 patients, approximately 45 with Graves' ophthalmopathy and more than 55 with stable Graves' hyperthyroidism, was used to find distinguishing TCR V-J signatures. Prospective prediction of ophthalmopathy was tested in an independent validation cohort consisting of some 20 hyperthyroidism patients and some 16 patients who later progressed to ophthalmopathy. The 75 to 100 discovery patients were randomly divided into training and test sets at a 7:3 ratio. Thyroid tissue and blood T-cell repertoires from about six Graves' hyperthyroidism patients were also compared in the study. After blood sampling, hyperthyroidism patients were treated with methimazole at a starting dose of 30 mg daily, and ophthalmopathy patients were treated with high-dose intravenous methylprednisolone. The paper reports TCR Vbeta CDR3 sequencing of some 140 peripheral blood samples: some 44 ophthalmopathy, under 80 hyperthyroidism and about 17 progressor patients.

Overall study results and their limits: No statistical method was used to fix the sample size in advance, and group allocation was not hidden from the investigators. A 13 V-J signature model separated ophthalmopathy from stable hyperthyroidism, with around 90% sensitivity and roughly 82% specificity in cross-validation and 80%/75% in testing. In validation, progression to ophthalmopathy was predicted by the model with nearly 71% sensitivity and 72.22% specificity, a median of approximately 6.5 months before onset. Most expanded thyroid clonotypes (frequency above 0.001) were also found in blood, which suggests that blood repertoires may mirror thyroid immune responses.

The TCR beta CDR3 regions were amplified from RNA transcripts. The TCR CDR3 was subjected to a first round of RT-PCR using the HTBI primer set and the Qiagen OneStep RT-PCR kit. A second multiplex PCR round built the libraries, followed by size selection and purification. Libraries were sequenced paired-end with 100 bp reads on an Illumina HiSeq2000. For the original study's pipeline: SOAPnuke was used to process the raw data, with reads discarded if the reads contained adapters or uncalled bases, had a mean Phred below 15, or lacked an exact constant-primer or identifier match. COPE v1.2.5 was used to merge the high-quality paired reads, and each unique nucleotide sequence was defined as a clonotype. MiTCR v1.1 was used to align the clonotypes against IMGT TRBV, TRBD and TRBJ reference segments. Only V-J combinations with frequency above 0.0001, covering 99.2% of repertoires, were analysed. The TCS score was defined as F50 (clonal expansion) divided by E x V (chaos), with BLOSUM62-based TCRdist calculated between CDR3 peptides within each V-J. Welch's t-statistics and random forest reduced roughly 530 V-J features to 10 to 15, which were used in a naive Bayes classifier (R e1071). TCRdb redid the processing of the public reads, applying fastp at Q25 and MiXCR, and retained in-frame beta chains. Every CDR3 protein is listed once, alongside the most common genes and DNA of its rows. The authors' filters were not applied to this entry. This sample has about 200,000 distinct CDR3 sequences in its table, and about a sixth of those were observed once. 53% of the sample rests with the top ten.

A patient counted as having stable Graves' hyperthyroidism if no progression to ophthalmopathy occurred over 18 months of follow-up. Hyperthyroidism patients were newly diagnosed, with disease duration under 2 months, and aged 18 to 65 years. Patients with uncontrolled infections, other autoimmune diseases, pregnancy or lactation were excluded. Diagnoses were based on clinical symptoms, serum thyroxine and TRAb, thyroid ultrasound and orbital computed tomography. PBMCs were separated from roughly 9.6 ml of fresh peripheral blood using Ficoll-Paque density gradient centrifugation. Trizol reagent was used to extract total RNA, and RNA quality was then checked on an Agilent 2100 Bioanalyzer. Trimming removed 6 bases from V and 5 bases from J, leaving 16 bases between the germline ends. The CDR3 holds 14 amino acids from the cysteine to the phenylalanine. Just CDR3 DNA is preserved here, 42 bases in frame from base 1. CDR1 and CDR2 are read off the germline V gene (reference sequence) as LNHDA and SQIVND.

This receptor chain uses TRBV19 and TRBJ1-1, with a weak D call of TRBD1 (6 bases match). This sequence originates from a woman aged 50 to 65 with Graves' hyperthyroidism. Sample: blood. The DNA reads TGTGCCAGTAGGGGGACGGACAGAAGAACTGAAGCTTTCTTT. This gives the protein CASRGTDRRTEAFF.